What follows is one T cell receptor (beta chain) and its context. Here immunoSEQ multiplex PCR was the method, and the copy in TCRdb shows in-frame clones only, minus some. The table has around 97,000 clones, approximately 90% seen once; the top ten hold around 0.8%. These data are taken from a study of T cell changes during pregnancy in multiple sclerosis. This clonotype was sampled from a female donor in good health, enrolled as a control in a pregnancy study. Sequenced here: peripheral blood, sampled in the second trimester of pregnancy.

CDR3 in amino acids: CASSLDRVGTDTQYF. CDR3 DNA: TGTGCCAGCAGTTTGGACAGGGTCGGCACAGATACGCAGTATTTT. The V gene is TRBV27, the J gene TRBJ2-3, with 8 nucleotides matching TRBD1. Germline V gene lookup returns CDR1 MNHEY and CDR2 SMNVEV (reference sequence). The CDR3 sequence is 15 residues long. V shed 3 bases and J 1 base; nucleotides not matched to a gene: 3.